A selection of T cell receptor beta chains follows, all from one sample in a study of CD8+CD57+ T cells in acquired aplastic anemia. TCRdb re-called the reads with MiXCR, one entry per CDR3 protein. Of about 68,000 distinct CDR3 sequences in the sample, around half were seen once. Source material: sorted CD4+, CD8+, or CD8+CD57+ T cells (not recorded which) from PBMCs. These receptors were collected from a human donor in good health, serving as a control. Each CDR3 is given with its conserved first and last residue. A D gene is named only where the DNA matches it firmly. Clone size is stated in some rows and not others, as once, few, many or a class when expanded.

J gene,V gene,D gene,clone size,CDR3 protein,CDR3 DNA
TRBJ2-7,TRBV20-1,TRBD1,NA,CSARRTGGGYEQYF,TGCAGTGCCAGAAGGACAGGGGGCGGCTACGAGCAGTACTTC
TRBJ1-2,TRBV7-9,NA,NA,CASSFEGAGYTF,TGTGCCAGCAGCTTTGAAGGAGCTGGCTACACCTTC
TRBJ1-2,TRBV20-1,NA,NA,CSARGAGDGYTF,TGCAGTGCTAGAGGGGCGGGGGACGGCTACACCTTC
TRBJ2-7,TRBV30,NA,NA,CAWSVGEIYEQYF,TGTGCCTGGAGTGTTGGGGAAATATACGAGCAGTACTTC
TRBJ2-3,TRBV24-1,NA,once,CATSGGAGFSDTQYF,TGTGCCACCAGTGGAGGAGCTGGGTTTTCAGATACGCAGTATTTT
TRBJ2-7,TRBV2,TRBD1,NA,CASRNRTGISYEQYF,TGTGCCAGCAGGAATAGGACAGGGATATCCTACGAGCAGTACTTC
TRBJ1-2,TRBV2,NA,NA,CASSEQSLYGYTF,TGTGCCAGCAGTGAACAGAGCCTTTATGGCTACACCTTC
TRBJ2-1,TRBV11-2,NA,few,CASSLYDRAGDEQFF,TGTGCCAGCAGCTTATACGACAGGGCGGGGGATGAGCAGTTCTTC
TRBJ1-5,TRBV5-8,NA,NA,CASSLDWGGQRPQHF,TGTGCCAGCAGCTTGGATTGGGGGGGGCAAAGGCCCCAGCATTTT
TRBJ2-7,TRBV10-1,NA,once,CASSGFLRDRSYEQYF,TGCGCCAGCAGTGGCTTTCTCCGGGACCGGTCTTACGAGCAGTACTTC
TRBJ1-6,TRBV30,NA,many,CAWSVFVPRGYNSPLHF,TGTGCCTGGAGTGTATTCGTTCCCAGGGGATATAATTCACCCCTCCACTTT
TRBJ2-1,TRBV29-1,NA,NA,CSVAGRNEQFF,TGCAGCGTTGCAGGAAGGAATGAGCAGTTCTTC
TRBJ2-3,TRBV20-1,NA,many,CSARRRFGSTDTQYF,TGCAGTGCTAGAAGGCGGTTTGGGAGCACAGATACGCAGTATTTT
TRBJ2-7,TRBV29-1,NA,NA,CSVGENYEQYF,TGCAGCGTTGGGGAGAACTACGAGCAGTACTTC
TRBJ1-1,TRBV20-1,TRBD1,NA,CSARDRPSGQGEAFF,TGCAGTGCTAGAGATCGACCCTCAGGACAGGGGGAAGCTTTCTTC
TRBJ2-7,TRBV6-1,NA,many,CASSPRTVHLNEQYF,TGTGCCAGCAGTCCCCGGACAGTTCATCTCAACGAGCAGTACTTC
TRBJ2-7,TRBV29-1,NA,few,CSVVPGDSYEQYF,TGCAGCGTTGTTCCGGGGGACTCCTACGAGCAGTACTTC
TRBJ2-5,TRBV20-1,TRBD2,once,CSARALAGANQETQYF,TGCAGTGCTAGAGCACTAGCGGGGGCGAACCAAGAGACCCAGTACTTC
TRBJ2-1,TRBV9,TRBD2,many,CASSRSGLANEQFF,TGTGCCAGCAGTAGATCGGGACTAGCAAATGAGCAGTTCTTC
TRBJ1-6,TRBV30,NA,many,CAWSFPGVGNSPLHF,TGTGCCTGGAGTTTCCCAGGGGTTGGGAATTCACCCCTCCACTTT